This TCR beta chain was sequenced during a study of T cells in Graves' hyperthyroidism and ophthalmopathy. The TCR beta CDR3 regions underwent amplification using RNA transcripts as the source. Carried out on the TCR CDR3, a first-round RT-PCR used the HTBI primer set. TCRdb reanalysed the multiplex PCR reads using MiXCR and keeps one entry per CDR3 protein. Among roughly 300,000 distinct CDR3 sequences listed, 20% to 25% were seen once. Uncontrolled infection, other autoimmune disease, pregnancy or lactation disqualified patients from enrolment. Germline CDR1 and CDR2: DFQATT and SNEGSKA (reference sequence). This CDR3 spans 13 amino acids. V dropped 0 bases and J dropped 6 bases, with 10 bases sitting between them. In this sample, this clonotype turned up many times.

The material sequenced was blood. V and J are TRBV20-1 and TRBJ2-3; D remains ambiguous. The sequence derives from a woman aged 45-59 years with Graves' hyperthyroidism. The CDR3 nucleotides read TGCAGTGCTAGAGATCCAGCCTGGGATACGCAGTATTTT. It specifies CSARDPAWDTQYF.